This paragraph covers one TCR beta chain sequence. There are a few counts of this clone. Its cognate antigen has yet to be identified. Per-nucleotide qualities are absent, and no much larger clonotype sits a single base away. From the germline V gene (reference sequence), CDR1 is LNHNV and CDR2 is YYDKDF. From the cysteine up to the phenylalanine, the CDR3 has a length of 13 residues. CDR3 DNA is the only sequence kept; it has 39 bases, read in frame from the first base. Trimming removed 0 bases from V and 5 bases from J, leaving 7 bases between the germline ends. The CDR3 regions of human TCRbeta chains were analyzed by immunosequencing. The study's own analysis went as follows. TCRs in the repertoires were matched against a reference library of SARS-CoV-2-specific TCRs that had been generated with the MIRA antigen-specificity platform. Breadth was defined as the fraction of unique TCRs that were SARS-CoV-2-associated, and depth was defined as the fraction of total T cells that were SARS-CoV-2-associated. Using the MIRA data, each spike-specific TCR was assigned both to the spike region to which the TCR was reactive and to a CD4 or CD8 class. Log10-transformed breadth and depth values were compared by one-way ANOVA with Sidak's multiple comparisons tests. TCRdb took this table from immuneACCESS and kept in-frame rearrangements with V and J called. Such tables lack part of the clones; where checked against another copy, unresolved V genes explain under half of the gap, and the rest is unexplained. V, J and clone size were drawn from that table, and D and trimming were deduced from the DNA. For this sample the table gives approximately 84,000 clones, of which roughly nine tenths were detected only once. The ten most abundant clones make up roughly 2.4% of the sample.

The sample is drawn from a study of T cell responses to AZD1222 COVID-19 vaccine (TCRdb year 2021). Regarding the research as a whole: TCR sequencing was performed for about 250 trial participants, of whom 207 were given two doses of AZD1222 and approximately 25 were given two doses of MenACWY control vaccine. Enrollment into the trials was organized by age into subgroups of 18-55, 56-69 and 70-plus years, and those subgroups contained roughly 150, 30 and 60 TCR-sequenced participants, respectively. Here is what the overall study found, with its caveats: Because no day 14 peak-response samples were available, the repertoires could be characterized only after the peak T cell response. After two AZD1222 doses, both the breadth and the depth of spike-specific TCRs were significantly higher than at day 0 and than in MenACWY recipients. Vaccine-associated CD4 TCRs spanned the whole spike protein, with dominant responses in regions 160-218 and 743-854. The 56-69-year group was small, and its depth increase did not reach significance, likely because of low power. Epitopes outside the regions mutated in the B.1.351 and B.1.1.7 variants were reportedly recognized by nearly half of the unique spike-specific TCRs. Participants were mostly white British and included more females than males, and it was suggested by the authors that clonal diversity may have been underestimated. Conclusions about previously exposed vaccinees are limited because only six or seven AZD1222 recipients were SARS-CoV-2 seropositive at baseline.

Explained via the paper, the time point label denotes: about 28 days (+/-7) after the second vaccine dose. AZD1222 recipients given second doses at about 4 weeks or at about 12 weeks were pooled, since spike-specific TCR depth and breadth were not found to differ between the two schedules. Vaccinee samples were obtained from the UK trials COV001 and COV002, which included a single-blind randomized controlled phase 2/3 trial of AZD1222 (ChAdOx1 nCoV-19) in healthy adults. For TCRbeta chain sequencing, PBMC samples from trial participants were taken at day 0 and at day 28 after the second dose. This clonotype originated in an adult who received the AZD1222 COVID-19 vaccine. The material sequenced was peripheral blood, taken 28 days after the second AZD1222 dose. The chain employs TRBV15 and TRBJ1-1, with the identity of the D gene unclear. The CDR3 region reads CATSRERKTEAFF. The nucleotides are TGTGCCACCAGCAGAGAAAGGAAGACTGAAGCTTTCTTT.